This TCR beta chain stems from a study of blood T cell repertoires in COVID-19. Per germline, CDR1 SGDLS and CDR2 YYNGEE. The V and J ends lost 3 bases and 4 bases, in that order; junction bases with no gene match: 3. The CDR3 is 14 residues long. Profiling relied on immunoSEQ multiplex PCR, and the TCRdb table lists in-frame clones only, not all of them. The sample consists of about 140,000 clones, around 88% of them appearing once. J is TRBJ1-4 and V is TRBV9; 7 bases align to TRBD1. The clonotype was recovered from a woman aged 55-70 years with acute or convalescent COVID-19. The material sequenced was peripheral blood. CDR3 amino acids: CASSAGTVNEKLFF. The CDR3 DNA sequence: TGTGCCAGCAGCGCCGGGACAGTTAATGAAAAACTGTTTTTT.